This entry concerns a single T cell receptor (beta chain). This sample was taken from a study of technical replicates of blood from several donors. CDR3 length: 15 amino acids. Germline V gene data show CDR1 as SGHTA and CDR2 as FQGTGA. V was cut by 5 bases and J by 7 bases, with 21 bases left in between. Profiled with immunoSEQ multiplex PCR; TCRdb holds only in-frame clones, not every one. The top ten hold around 0.26% of the sample, which has 73,000 or so clones, 90% to 95% seen once. The sequencing sample was made of T cells isolated from PBMCs. The chain couples TRBV7-3 to TRBJ2-7, with D possibly matching TRBD1 (6 bases). This receptor was taken from a human donor in good health. For the CDR3, the DNA is TGTGCCAGCAGCGAAACGACAGGCCCCCTAGGGGAGCAGTACTTC. Translated: CASSETTGPLGEQYF. The complete variable domain, with remaining parts taken from reference TRBV7-3 and TRBJ2-7, reads GAGVSQTPSNKVTEKGKYVELRCDPISGHTALYWYRQSLGQGPEFLIYFQGTGAADDSGLPNDRFFAVRPEGSVSTLKIQRTERGDSAVYLCASSETTGPLGEQYFGPGTRLTVT.